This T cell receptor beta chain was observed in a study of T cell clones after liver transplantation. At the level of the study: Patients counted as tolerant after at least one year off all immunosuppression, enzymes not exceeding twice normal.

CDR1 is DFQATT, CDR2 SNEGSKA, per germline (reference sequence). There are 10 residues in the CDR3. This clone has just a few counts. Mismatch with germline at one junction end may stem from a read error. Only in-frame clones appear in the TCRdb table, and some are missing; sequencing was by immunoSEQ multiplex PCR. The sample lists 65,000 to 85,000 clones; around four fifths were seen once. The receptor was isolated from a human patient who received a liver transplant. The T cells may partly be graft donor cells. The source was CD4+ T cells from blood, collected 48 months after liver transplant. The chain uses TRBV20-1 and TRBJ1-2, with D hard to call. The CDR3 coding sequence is TGCAGTGCCGACTTTTCGAGAGTCTTCTTC. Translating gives CSADFSRVFF.